The clone carrying this T cell receptor (beta chain) was counted many times. What it binds is unknown. The CDR3 spans 14 residues. Deletions cut 6 bases from V and 1 base from J, with 11 bases between. CDR1 MNHEY and CDR2 SMNVEV come from the germline V gene (reference sequence). This sample is part of a study of regulatory T cells in long-lasting Graves disease. Notes on the study in general: With some 2,800 shared public clonotypes, persistent patients exceeded new patients, who shared 966.

Time point denoted: newly diagnosed GD, antithyroid drugs for less than 3 months. Following extraction of RNA from PBMCs, that RNA was used to make the TCR library. To make TCR beta libraries, researchers used iRepertoire HTBI primers and Arm-PCR of CDR3 regions. TCRdb reprocessed the multiplex PCR reads via MiXCR and lists one record per CDR3 protein. The sample shows approximately 350,000 distinct CDR3 sequences, 12% of them seen only once. This same sample was also part of a study on T cells in Graves' hyperthyroidism and ophthalmopathy.

The source is a young woman with Graves disease. The J gene is TRBJ2-3, the V gene TRBV27; no clear D. Sequencing was performed on peripheral blood mononuclear cells (PBMCs), taken at new diagnosis, from a patient treated with antithyroid drugs. CDR3 in amino acids: CASSRGRGTDTQYF. CDR3 in DNA: TGTGCCAGCAGCAGAGGACGAGGCACAGATACGCAGTATTTT.